These 6 T cell receptor beta chains were sequenced from one sample in a study of blood T cell repertoires in COVID-19. Libraries were prepared by immunoSEQ multiplex PCR; TCRdb keeps only in-frame clonotypes and omits some of them. This sample yields roughly 340,000 clones, of which around 90% are seen a single time; less than 3.5% belongs to the top ten. The sequenced sample was peripheral blood. The source of these receptors is a young woman who had recovered from COVID-19.

The genes are TRBV13 and TRBJ1-2; D may be TRBD1 (6 bases). V was trimmed by 5 bases and J by 7 bases, leaving 20 bases between them. This CDR3 comprises 15 residues. CDR1 PRHDT and CDR2 FYEKMQ come from the germline V gene (reference sequence). The CDR3 coding sequence is TGTGCCAGCAGCCCAGTCCGGGGGGGCGCGAGTGGCTACACCTTC. Its translation is CASSPVRGGASGYTF.

This clone has a single count. The genes are TRBV7-9 and TRBJ2-1; 7 positions agree with TRBD2. The CDR3 is made up of 16 amino acids. Germline V gene lookup returns CDR1 SEHNR and CDR2 FQNEAQ (reference sequence). Trimming took 6 bases from V and 8 from J; bases not matched to a gene: 16. This CDR3 is CASRPWEPGRQDEQFF. CDR3 coding DNA: TGTGCCAGCAGACCCTGGGAACCCGGGAGGCAGGATGAGCAGTTCTTC.

The chain is built from TRBV11-2 and TRBJ1-1; D is uncertain. From germline, CDR1 is SGHAT and CDR2 FQNNGV. This CDR3 contains 14 residues. Trimming left V 7 bases short and J 6 bases short, with 18 bases between. The DNA of the CDR3 is TGTGCCAGCACCCCCAGGATAGTCTCATCTGAAGCTTTCTTT. It encodes CASTPRIVSSEAFF.

The chain carries TRBV7-2 and TRBJ2-1, with 7 bases fitting TRBD2. Germline CDR1 reads SGHTA; CDR2 reads FQGNSA. With V trimmed by 8 bases and J by 6 bases, 13 bases remained unmatched. This CDR3 region has 15 residues. The CDR3 reads CASYRGASGANEQFF. In DNA form, the CDR3 reads TGTGCCAGCTATCGTGGGGCTAGCGGAGCCAATGAGCAGTTCTTC. Combining the CDR3 with reference TRBV7-2 and TRBJ2-1 gives the whole variable domain GAGVSQSPSNKVTEKGKDVELRCDPISGHTALYWYRQSLGQGLEFLIYFQGNSAPDKSGLPSDRFSAERTGGSVSTLTIQRTQQEDSAVYLCASYRGASGANEQFFGPGTRLTVL.

This chain links TRBV24-1 with TRBJ1-1; 7 bases line up with TRBD1. The V gene's germline CDR1 is KGHDR and CDR2 SFDVKD. Trimming cost V 5 bases and J 5 bases; bases outside gene matches: 7. The CDR3 sequence is 14 residues long. CDR3 coding DNA: TGTGCCACCAGTGCCGCCGGGACAGATACTGAAGCTTTCTTT. This sequence encodes CATSAAGTDTEAFF.

The V call is TRBV6-5, the J call TRBJ1-2, with 9 bases aligning to TRBD1. This CDR3 is built from 13 residues. The V segment lost 10 bases and the J segment 4 bases; nucleotides outside the gene matches: 7. Germline CDR1 and CDR2: MNHEY and SVGAGI. CDR3: CATGQGMVYGYTF. In DNA, the CDR3 is TGTGCCACCGGACAGGGGATGGTCTATGGCTACACCTTC.